This T cell receptor beta chain emerged from a study of shared clonotypes between healthy human individuals (TCRdb year 2020). In the study overall: A few men and a couple of women, aged 18 to 49 years, made up the cohort. Different laboratories and diverse techniques were used to prepare libraries and sequence TCR repertoires, to increase sequencing depth and limit assay-specific biases. For each donor, three plates each were used for CD4 naive and CD4 memory, two plates were used for CD8 naive, and one plate was used for CD8 memory. Between about 0.8 and 9.5 billion PBMCs per donor were obtained by leukapheresis. To estimate repertoire size and how much clonotypes are shared between individuals, the study performed deep sequencing of blood TCR repertoires from a handful of healthy adults. Overall study outcomes, separate from this receptor: Around 5.4% of naive CD4, 3% to 4% of naive CD8, about 2.1% of memory CD4, and approximately 0.39% of memory CD8 clonotypes were shared across several donors. The small number of donors limited the genetic and exposure-history diversity represented. Compared with non-shared clonotypes, the clonotypes found in all four sorted-subset donors had higher generation probabilities. Incomplete sequencing was indicated by rarefaction of sorted-subset datasets, despite the large sequencing depth. Larger estimated clonotype richness was generally found for naive subsets than for memory subsets. Pairwise subsampling indicated that sequencing depth was expected to affect the degree of clonotype sharing among donors. Sampling was restricted to blood, and TCR repertoires in tissues likely differ from the TCR repertoires found in blood.

As for this clone: Its specific antigen is unknown. The input lacks base qualities; no much larger clone sits a single base away.

TCR CDR3 regions were amplified from genomic DNA by multiplex PCR using the deep immunoSEQ assay. Genomic DNA extracted from each cell subset was distributed evenly over all wells of several immunoSEQ 96-well plates, and each plate served as one replicate. For sorted subsets, about 0.2 ug genomic DNA, equal to 30,000 or so T cell genomes, was loaded into each replicate PCR. Purified libraries were quantified with a Qubit 3.0 fluorometer, sized on a Bioanalyzer 2100, and re-quantified with the KAPA Library Quantification kit. Each immunoSEQ 96-well plate was sequenced on its own single-read 150-cycle Illumina NextSeq 550 flow cell. The published analysis was carried out like this. Because the immunoSEQ output held only junctional sequences and lacked quality scores, the filtering could not match the filtering applied to full-length reads. To assign V/J genes and CDR3, sequences were annotated using PyIR, a Python wrapper for IgBLAST v1.9, with IMGT germline references. Reads were filtered out if the reads had weak V/J assignments (E-value above 1e-6), no CDR3, stop codons, out-of-frame junctions, or ambiguous translated residues. V3J clonotypes were defined as sequences sharing the same inferred V gene, J gene, and CDR3 amino acid sequence. Percentage overlap between repertoires was calculated by dividing the number of shared unique clonotypes by the size of the smaller repertoire. Repertoire richness was assessed with RTK rarefaction, the Chao1 estimator, and Recon v2.1 estimates of unobserved clonotypes. OLGA was used to compute generation probabilities for all TCRbeta clonotypes that the gDNA method yielded from a handful of donors. TCRdb holds this immuneACCESS table with in-frame rearrangements only. Some clones are missing; in checked studies, unresolved V genes explain under half, and the rest has no known cause. V and J calls plus clone size are reproduced from that table; the DNA served to infer D and trimming. The sample table holds millions of clones, of which 85% to 95% were seen once. 0.1% to 0.15% of the sample lies in the top ten.

The CDR3 runs 15 residues from the cysteine to the phenylalanine. Just the 45-base CDR3 DNA is kept, in frame starting at base 1. V and J are truncated by 4 bases and 0 bases respectively, leaving an intervening sequence of 13 bases. CDR1 MDHEN and CDR2 SYDVKM were looked up in the germline V gene. Donors were healthy HIV-negative adults with no recently reported acute infections or vaccinations. Only Caucasian adults living in Nashville, Tennessee, USA were represented among the donors. CD4+ T cells were enriched by magnetic negative selection; naive cells were then positively selected on CD45RA, and the negative fraction formed the memory subset. Blood was collected by leukapheresis, and PBMCs were isolated by Ficoll-Histopaque density gradient centrifugation and then cryopreserved in liquid nitrogen vapor phase. Analytical flow cytometry was used to check the purity and quantity of each magnetically sorted T cell population. Genomic DNA was isolated from each sorted fraction and quantified by UV absorbance on a Nanodrop 2000c.

The chain is assembled from TRBV28 and TRBJ2-7, and the D gene may be TRBD1, 5 bases matching. Sequencing input: naive CD4+ T cells sorted from blood. What this sample's cell subset or site label stands for: CD45RA+ positively selected. This clonotype was obtained from a man younger than 35 in good health. The CDR3: CASSSPQVNSYEQYF. The sequenced DNA: TGTGCCAGCAGTTCACCACAGGTGAACTCCTACGAGCAGTACTTC.